These 18 T cell receptor beta chains were all obtained from the same sample, sequenced in a study of shared clonotypes between healthy human individuals. Sequencing was performed with immunoSEQ multiplex PCR; in TCRdb, only in-frame clones are kept and a portion is missing. There are millions of clones in the sample; 95% occur only once, and 0.1% to 0.15% lies in the top ten. Sequencing was done on a sample of naive CD4+ T cells sorted from blood. As to subset: CD45RA+ positively selected. The receptors originated from a man aged 18 to 35 in good health.

J is TRBJ2-7 and V is TRBV7-9; 7 nucleotides agree with TRBD2. CDR1 is SEHNR, CDR2 FQNEAQ, per germline (reference sequence). This CDR3 has 15 amino acids. After removal of 1 base from V and 3 bases from J, the junction contained 6 bases not matched to a gene. The CDR3: CASSLEASGHYEQYF. The CDR3 nucleotides are TGTGCCAGCAGCTTAGAGGCTAGCGGACACTACGAGCAGTACTTC.

The gene calls are TRBV29-1 and TRBJ2-3; 12 nucleotides align to TRBD2. Per germline, CDR1 SQVTM and CDR2 ANQGSEA. This CDR3 region has 14 residues. Losses at the gene ends were 7 bases for V and 5 bases for J; bases not matched to a gene: 7. This CDR3 reads CSAHPGLAGDTQYF. In DNA, the CDR3 is TGCAGCGCCCATCCGGGACTAGCGGGAGATACGCAGTATTTT.

V and J are TRBV5-5 and TRBJ1-2, with TRBD1 as a possible D gene (5 bases). Trimming took 4 bases from V and 2 from J, leaving 15 bases between them. Germline CDR1 SGHKS, CDR2 YYEKEE (reference sequence). CDR3 length: 15 residues. The CDR3 region has the DNA TGTGCCAGCAGCACGCCCGGGACGGCGAACTATGGCTACACCTTC. Its protein product is CASSTPGTANYGYTF.

In regard to this clone: In the same sample, other DNA sequences code for this CDR3. The chain joins TRBV7-9 to TRBJ2-7; D unresolved. In germline, CDR1 is SEHNR, CDR2 FQNEAQ (reference sequence). With 5 bases removed from V and 4 bases from J, the gap between germline ends came to 9 bases. This CDR3 spans 12 amino acids. The CDR3 nucleotides read TGTGCCAGCAGCCCCGCCCCGTACGAGCAGTACTTC. Translated: CASSPAPYEQYF. Looking up the rest from reference TRBV7-9 and TRBJ2-7 gives the full variable domain: DTGVSQNPRHKITKRGQNVTFRCDPISEHNRLYWYRQTLGQGPEFLTYFQNEAQLEKSRLLSDRFSAERPKGSFSTLEIQRTEQGDSAMYLCASSPAPYEQYFGPGTRLTVT.

The gene calls are TRBV25-1 and TRBJ1-2; tentative D call: TRBD1 (6 bases). In germline, CDR1 is MGHDK, CDR2 SYGVNS. The germline V and J ends were trimmed by 1 base and 4 bases, with 13 bases remaining between them. The CDR3 is 15 amino acids. CDR3 in DNA: TGTGCCAGCAGTGAATTGGGGGCTGACGGCTATGGCTACACCTTC. This translates into CASSELGADGYGYTF.

V and J are TRBV2 and TRBJ2-5; unclear D gene. Trimming cost V 1 base and J 9 bases, with 21 bases left between them. The germline V gene encodes CDR1 SNHLY and CDR2 FYNNEI. The CDR3 spans 16 residues. CDR3 residues: CASSEGTARSPGAQYF. The CDR3 nucleotides read TGTGCCAGCAGTGAAGGGACGGCCAGATCCCCAGGAGCCCAGTACTTC.

The chain employs TRBV27 and TRBJ1-2; D might be TRBD1 (5 bases). V dropped 0 bases and J dropped 2 bases, with 19 bases sitting between them. The CDR3 is 18 residues long. Germline lookup yields CDR1 MNHEY and CDR2 SMNVEV (reference sequence). CDR3 region: CASSLSPARRGINYGYTF. The CDR3 DNA sequence: TGTGCCAGCAGTTTATCTCCGGCGCGAAGGGGCATAAACTATGGCTACACCTTC.

The CDR3 sequence is CASSYAQGRTGELFF. CDR3 bases: TGCGCCAGCAGCTACGCACAGGGACGGACCGGGGAGCTGTTTTTT. The V gene is TRBV5-1, the J gene TRBJ2-2, with D possibly matching TRBD1 (6 bases). Germline V gene lookup returns CDR1 SGHRS and CDR2 YFSETQ. V dropped 3 bases and J dropped 5 bases, with 14 bases sitting between them. The CDR3 totals 15 residues.

This clone was counted a single time. V is TRBV5-1 and J is TRBJ1-1; no clear D. CDR3 length: 15 residues. Trimming shortened V by 4 bases and J by 0 bases, and 13 bases separated the two germline ends. The germline CDR1 and CDR2 sequences are SGHRS and YFSETQ. CDR3 residues: CASSEQEFMNTEAFF. Written as DNA, the CDR3 is TGCGCCAGCAGCGAGCAGGAGTTTATGAACACTGAAGCTTTCTTT.

This CDR3 is CASSQAGSSSYNEQFF. CDR3 DNA sequence: TGCGCCAGCAGCCAAGCGGGATCGAGCTCCTACAATGAGCAGTTCTTC. The chain couples TRBV4-1 to TRBJ2-1; D might be TRBD2 (5 bases). The CDR3 has 16 residues. Deletions cut 1 base from V and 0 bases from J, with 10 bases between. CDR1 and CDR2 from the germline V gene are MGHRA and YSYEKL.

This clone has just one count. The V and J genes are TRBV21-1 and TRBJ2-7; the table's D call of TRBD2 was not tested on the DNA. TRBV21-1 has pseudogene status. This CDR3 is 12 amino acids long. The CDR3 is CASSNVSEEQYF. The CDR3 DNA reads as TGTGCCAGCAGCAACGTGAGCGAGGAGCAGTACTTC.

The J gene is TRBJ1-6, the V gene TRBV5-1; TRBD1 aligns across 7 bases. This CDR3 region has 15 residues. Germline lookup yields CDR1 SGHRS and CDR2 YFSETQ. V trimming: 0 bases; J trimming: 5 bases; junction bases outside the gene matches: 2. Written as DNA, the CDR3 is TGCGCCAGCAGCTTGGGGACAGGCCATAATTCACCCCTCCACTTT. Translated: CASSLGTGHNSPLHF.

The rearrangement joins TRBV5-1 to TRBJ2-3; 10 bases map to TRBD1. Trimming removed 5 bases from V and 4 bases from J; junction bases left unmatched: 4. Germline V gene sequence: CDR1 SGHRS, CDR2 YFSETQ. The length of the CDR3 is 14 residues. The CDR3 DNA reads as TGCGCCAGCAGGATAGGACAGGGGGCAGATACGCAGTATTTT. It encodes CASRIGQGADTQYF.

The rearrangement links TRBV30 to TRBJ2-7, with D maybe TRBD1 (6 bases). CDR1 and CDR2 (germline): GTSNPN, SVGIG (reference sequence). Trimming left V 7 bases short and J 3 bases short, with 13 bases between. The CDR3 runs to 12 residues. The CDR3: CASEQGDYEQYF. Written as DNA, the CDR3 is TGTGCCTCGGAACAGGGTGACTACGAGCAGTACTTC.

This clone was counted a single time. The chain links TRBV9 to TRBJ2-2; no clear D gene. The CDR3 runs 14 residues. Germline CDR1 and CDR2: SGDLS and YYNGEE. Trimming removed 2 bases at V and 7 bases at J, with 12 bases between. Here the CDR3 reads CASSVDHPVGELFF. The DNA of the CDR3 is TGTGCCAGCAGCGTTGATCACCCCGTCGGGGAGCTGTTTTTT.

The chain links TRBV4-1 to TRBJ1-4; TRBD1 might be the D (6 bases). The germline V and J ends were trimmed by 0 bases and 8 bases, with 28 bases remaining between them. This CDR3 region has 20 residues. Germline V gives CDR1 MGHRA, CDR2 YSYEKL. CDR3 protein: CASSQDQLRGREAFGEKLFF. The DNA for the CDR3 is TGCGCCAGCAGCCAAGATCAGCTCCGGGGGCGGGAGGCTTTCGGAGAAAAACTGTTTTTT.

The chain employs TRBV6-1 and TRBJ1-3; TRBD1 might be the D (5 bases). The CDR3 runs 13 residues. Trimming removed 7 bases from V and 9 bases from J, with 16 bases in between. Germline assignment: CDR1 MNHNS and CDR2 SASEGT. CDR3 bases: TGTGCCAGCACTCCGGCGGGGGGGATCACCATATATTTT. Translating it yields CASTPAGGITIYF.

The chain is built from TRBV6-6 and TRBJ1-6; D gene unclear. This CDR3 spans 14 amino acids. Per the germline V gene, CDR1 is MNHNY and CDR2 is SVGAGI (reference sequence). CDR3 protein: CAARRGIDNSPLHF. The CDR3 DNA is TGTGCTGCCCGACGAGGCATTGATAATTCACCCCTCCACTTT.